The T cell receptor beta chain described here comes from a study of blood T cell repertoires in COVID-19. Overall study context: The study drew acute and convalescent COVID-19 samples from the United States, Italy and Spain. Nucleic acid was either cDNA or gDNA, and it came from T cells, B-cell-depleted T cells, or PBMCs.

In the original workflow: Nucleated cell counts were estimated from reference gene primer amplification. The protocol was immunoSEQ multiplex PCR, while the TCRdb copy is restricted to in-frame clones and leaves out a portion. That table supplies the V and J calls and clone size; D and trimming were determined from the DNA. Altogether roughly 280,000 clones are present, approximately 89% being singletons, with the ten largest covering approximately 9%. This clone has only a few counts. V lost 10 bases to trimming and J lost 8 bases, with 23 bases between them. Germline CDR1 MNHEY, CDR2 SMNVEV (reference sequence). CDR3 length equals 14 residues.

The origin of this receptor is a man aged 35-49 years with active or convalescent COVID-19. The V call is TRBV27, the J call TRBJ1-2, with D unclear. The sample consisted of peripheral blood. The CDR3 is CATKATTSYWGYTF. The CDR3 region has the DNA TGTGCCACCAAAGCCACGACAAGTTACTGGGGCTACACCTTC.